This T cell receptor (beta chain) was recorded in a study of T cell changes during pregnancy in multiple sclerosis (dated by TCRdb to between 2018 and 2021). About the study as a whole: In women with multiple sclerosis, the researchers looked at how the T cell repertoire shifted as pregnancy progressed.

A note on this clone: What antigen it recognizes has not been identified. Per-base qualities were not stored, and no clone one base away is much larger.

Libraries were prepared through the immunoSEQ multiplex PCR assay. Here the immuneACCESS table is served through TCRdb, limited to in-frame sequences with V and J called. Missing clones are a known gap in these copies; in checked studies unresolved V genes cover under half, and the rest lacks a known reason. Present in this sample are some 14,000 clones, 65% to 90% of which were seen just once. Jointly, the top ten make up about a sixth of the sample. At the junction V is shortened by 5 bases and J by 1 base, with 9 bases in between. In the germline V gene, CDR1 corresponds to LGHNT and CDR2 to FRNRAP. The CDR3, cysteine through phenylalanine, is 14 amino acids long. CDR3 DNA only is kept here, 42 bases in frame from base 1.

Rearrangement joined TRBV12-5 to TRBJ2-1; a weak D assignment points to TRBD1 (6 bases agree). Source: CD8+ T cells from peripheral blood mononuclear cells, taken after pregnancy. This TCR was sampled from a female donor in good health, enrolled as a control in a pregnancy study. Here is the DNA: TGTGCTAGTGGTCCAGGGACATCCTACAATGAGCAGTTCTTC. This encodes CASGPGTSYNEQFF.